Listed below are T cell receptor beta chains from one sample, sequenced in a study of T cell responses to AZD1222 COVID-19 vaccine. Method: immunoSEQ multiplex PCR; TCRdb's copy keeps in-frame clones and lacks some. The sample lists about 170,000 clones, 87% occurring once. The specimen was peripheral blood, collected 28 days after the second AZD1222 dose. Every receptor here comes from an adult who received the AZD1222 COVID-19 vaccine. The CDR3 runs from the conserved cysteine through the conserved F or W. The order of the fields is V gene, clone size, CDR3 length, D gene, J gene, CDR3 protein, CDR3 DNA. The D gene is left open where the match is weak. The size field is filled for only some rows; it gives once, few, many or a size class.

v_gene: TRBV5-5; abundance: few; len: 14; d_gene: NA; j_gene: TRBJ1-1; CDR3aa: CASSLTHRDTEAFF; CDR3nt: TGTGCCAGCAGCCTTACTCATCGAGACACTGAAGCTTTCTTT
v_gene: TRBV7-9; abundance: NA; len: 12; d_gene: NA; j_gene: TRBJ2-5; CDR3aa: CASSTQWETQYF; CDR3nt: TGTGCCAGCAGCACCCAGTGGGAGACCCAGTACTTC
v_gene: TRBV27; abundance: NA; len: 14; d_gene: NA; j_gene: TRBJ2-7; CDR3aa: CASGPFAGLYEQYF; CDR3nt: TGTGCCAGCGGACCCTTTGCGGGACTCTACGAGCAGTACTTC
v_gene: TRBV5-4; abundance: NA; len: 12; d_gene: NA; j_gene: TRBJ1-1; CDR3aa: CASSYRTREAFF; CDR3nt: TGTGCCAGCAGCTACCGGACTCGTGAAGCTTTCTTT
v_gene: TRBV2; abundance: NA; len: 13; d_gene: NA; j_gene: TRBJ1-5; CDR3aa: CASSEGERRPQHF; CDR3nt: TGTGCCAGCAGTGAGGGGGAGCGGCGGCCCCAGCATTTT
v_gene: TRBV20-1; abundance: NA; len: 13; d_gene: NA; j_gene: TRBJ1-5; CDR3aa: CSAIDWSNQPQHF; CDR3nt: TGCAGTGCTATTGACTGGAGCAATCAGCCCCAGCATTTT
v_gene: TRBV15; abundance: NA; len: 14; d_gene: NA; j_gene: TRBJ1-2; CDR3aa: CATSESKVPIGYTF; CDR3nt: TGTGCCACCAGCGAAAGTAAGGTCCCTATCGGCTACACCTTC
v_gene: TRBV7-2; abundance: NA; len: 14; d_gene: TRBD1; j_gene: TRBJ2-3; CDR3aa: CASSSGQGGDTQYF; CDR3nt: TGTGCCAGCAGTTCTGGACAGGGAGGAGATACGCAGTATTTT
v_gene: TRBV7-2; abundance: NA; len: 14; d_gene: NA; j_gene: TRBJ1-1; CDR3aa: CASSLVGRNTEAFF; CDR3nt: TGTGCCAGCAGCTTAGTGGGACGGAACACTGAAGCTTTCTTT
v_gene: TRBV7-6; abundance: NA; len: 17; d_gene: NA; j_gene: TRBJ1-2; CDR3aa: CASSLEREGRRDYGYTF; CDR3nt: TGTGCCAGCAGCTTAGAACGGGAGGGCAGGCGCGACTATGGCTACACCTTC
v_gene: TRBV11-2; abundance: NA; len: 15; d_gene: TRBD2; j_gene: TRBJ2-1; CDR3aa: CASSLDHWTSNEQFF; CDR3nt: TGTGCCAGCAGCTTAGATCACTGGACTAGCAATGAGCAGTTCTTC
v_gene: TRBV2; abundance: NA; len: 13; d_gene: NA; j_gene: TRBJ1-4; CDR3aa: CASSEFLWEKLFF; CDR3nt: TGTGCCAGCAGTGAATTCTTATGGGAAAAACTGTTTTTT
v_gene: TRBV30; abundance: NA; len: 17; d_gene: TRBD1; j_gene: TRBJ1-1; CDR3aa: CASSIGQGTTRNTEAFF; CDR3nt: TGTGCCTCCTCAATCGGACAGGGGACGACAAGGAACACTGAAGCTTTCTTT
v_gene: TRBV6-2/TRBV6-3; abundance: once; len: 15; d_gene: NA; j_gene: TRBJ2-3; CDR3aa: CASSYSFSDTDTQYF; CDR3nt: TGTGCCAGCAGTTACTCTTTCAGCGACACAGATACGCAGTATTTT
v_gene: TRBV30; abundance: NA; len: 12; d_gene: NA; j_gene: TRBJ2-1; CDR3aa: CAWGTGYNEQFF; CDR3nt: TGTGCCTGGGGTACAGGGTACAATGAGCAGTTCTTC
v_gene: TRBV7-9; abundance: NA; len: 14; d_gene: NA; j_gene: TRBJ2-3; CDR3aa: CASSPDRFTDTQYF; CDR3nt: TGTGCCAGCAGCCCGGACAGATTCACAGATACGCAGTATTTT
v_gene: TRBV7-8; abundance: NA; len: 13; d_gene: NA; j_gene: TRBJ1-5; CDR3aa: CASSLGGDGPQHF; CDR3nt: TGTGCCAGCAGCTTAGGGGGGGACGGCCCCCAGCATTTT
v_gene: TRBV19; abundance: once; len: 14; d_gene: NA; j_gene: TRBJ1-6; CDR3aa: CASSPQGHNSPLHF; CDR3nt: TGTGCCAGTAGTCCACAGGGCCATAATTCACCCCTCCACTTT
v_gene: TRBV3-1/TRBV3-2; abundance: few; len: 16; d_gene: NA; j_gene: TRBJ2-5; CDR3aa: CASSTTGTHHVETQYF; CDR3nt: TGTGCCAGCAGCACGACCGGGACACACCATGTAGAGACCCAGTACTTC
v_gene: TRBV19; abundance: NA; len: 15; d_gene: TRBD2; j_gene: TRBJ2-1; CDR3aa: CASGTTSGVGHEQFF; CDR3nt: TGTGCCAGTGGAACGACTAGCGGGGTCGGCCATGAGCAGTTCTTC
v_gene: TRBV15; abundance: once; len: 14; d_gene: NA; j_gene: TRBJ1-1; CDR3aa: CATSRDIGRVEAFF; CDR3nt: TGTGCCACCAGCAGAGATATCGGTAGAGTAGAAGCTTTCTTT
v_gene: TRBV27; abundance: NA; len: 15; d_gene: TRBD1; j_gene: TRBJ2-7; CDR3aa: CASSLSWDRFYEQYF; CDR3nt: TGTGCCAGCAGTTTATCGTGGGACAGGTTCTACGAGCAGTACTTC
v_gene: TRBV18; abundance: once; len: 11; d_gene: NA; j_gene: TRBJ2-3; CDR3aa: CASSLENTQYF; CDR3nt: TGTGCCAGCTCCCTCGAAAATACGCAGTATTTT
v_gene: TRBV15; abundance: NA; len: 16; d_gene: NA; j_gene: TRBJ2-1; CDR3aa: CATSRDSPRGTNEQFF; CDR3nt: TGTGCCACCAGCAGAGATTCACCGAGGGGTACCAATGAGCAGTTCTTC
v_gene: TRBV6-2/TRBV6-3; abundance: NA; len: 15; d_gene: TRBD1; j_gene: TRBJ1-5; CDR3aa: CASSYSGQGNQPQHF; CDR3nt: TGTGCCAGCAGTTACTCGGGACAGGGCAATCAGCCCCAGCATTTT
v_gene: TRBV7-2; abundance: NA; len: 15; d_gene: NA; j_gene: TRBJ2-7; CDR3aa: CASSISGTDNYEQYF; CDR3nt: TGTGCCAGCAGCATATCCGGAACCGACAACTACGAGCAGTACTTC
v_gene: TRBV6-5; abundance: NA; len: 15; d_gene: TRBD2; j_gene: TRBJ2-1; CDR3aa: CASSLTSGGYNEQFF; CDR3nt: TGTGCCAGCAGCTTAACTAGCGGGGGTTACAATGAGCAGTTCTTC
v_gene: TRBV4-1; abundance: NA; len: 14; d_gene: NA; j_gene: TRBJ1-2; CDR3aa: CASSQEVGFFGYTF; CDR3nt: TGCGCCAGCAGCCAAGAGGTAGGGTTTTTTGGCTACACCTTC
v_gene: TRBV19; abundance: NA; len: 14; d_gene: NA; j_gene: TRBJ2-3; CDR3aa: CASSIGGSGDTQYF; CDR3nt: TGTGCCAGTAGTATTGGGGGTTCCGGGGATACGCAGTATTTT
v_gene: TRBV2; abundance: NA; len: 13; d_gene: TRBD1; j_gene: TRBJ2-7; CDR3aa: CASRGQGPYEQYF; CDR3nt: TGTGCCAGCAGGGGACAGGGACCCTACGAGCAGTACTTC
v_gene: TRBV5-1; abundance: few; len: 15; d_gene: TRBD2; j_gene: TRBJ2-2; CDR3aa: CASSFSGGMGGELFF; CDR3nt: TGCGCCAGCAGCTTCAGCGGGGGAATGGGCGGGGAGCTGTTTTTT
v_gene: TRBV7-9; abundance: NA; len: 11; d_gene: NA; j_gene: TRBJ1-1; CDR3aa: CASSLDTEAFF; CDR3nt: TGTGCCAGCAGCTTGGACACTGAAGCTTTCTTT
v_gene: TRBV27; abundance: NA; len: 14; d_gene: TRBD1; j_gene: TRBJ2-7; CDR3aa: CASSQDRVSYEQYF; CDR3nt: TGTGCCAGCAGTCAAGACAGGGTGTCCTACGAGCAGTACTTC
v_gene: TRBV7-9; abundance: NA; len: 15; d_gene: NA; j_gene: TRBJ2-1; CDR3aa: CASSLAGGPSNEQFF; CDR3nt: TGTGCCAGCAGCTTAGCGGGGGGGCCCTCCAATGAGCAGTTCTTC
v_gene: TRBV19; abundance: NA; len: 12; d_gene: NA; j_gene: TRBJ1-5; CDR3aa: CASSMGYQPQHF; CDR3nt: TGTGCCAGTAGTATGGGGTATCAGCCCCAGCATTTT
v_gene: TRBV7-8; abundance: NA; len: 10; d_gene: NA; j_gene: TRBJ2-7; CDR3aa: CASSLSEQYF; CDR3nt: TGTGCCAGCAGTTTAAGTGAGCAGTACTTC
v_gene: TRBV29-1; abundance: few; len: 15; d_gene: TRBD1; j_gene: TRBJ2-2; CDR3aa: CSVPGTGGASGELFF; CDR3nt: TGCAGCGTTCCCGGGACAGGGGGCGCGTCCGGGGAGCTGTTTTTT
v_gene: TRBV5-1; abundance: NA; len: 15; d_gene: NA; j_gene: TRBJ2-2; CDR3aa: CASSWAGSDTGELFF; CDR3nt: TGCGCCAGCAGCTGGGCAGGATCCGACACCGGGGAGCTGTTTTTT
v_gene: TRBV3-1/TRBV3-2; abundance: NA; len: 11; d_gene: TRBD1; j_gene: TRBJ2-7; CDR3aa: CASQQGAEQYF; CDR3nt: TGTGCCAGCCAACAGGGGGCCGAGCAGTACTTC
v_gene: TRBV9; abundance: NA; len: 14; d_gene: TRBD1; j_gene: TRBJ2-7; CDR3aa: CASSVGTGTYEQYF; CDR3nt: TGTGCCAGCAGCGTAGGGACAGGGACATACGAGCAGTACTTC
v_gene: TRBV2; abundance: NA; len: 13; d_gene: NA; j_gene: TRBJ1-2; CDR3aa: CASRQRDVGGYTF; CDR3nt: TGTGCCAGCAGGCAGAGGGACGTTGGAGGCTACACCTTC
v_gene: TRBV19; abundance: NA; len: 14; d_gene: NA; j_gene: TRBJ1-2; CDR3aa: CASDAPGGSYGYTF; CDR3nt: TGTGCCAGTGATGCCCCGGGGGGGAGCTATGGCTACACCTTC
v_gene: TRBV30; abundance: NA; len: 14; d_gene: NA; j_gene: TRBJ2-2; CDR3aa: CAWSVRQSTGELFF; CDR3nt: TGTGCCTGGAGTGTCCGGCAGAGCACCGGGGAGCTGTTTTTT
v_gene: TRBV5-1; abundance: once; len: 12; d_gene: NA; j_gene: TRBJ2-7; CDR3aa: CASSPTQYEQYF; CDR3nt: TGCGCCAGCAGCCCCACTCAGTACGAGCAGTACTTC
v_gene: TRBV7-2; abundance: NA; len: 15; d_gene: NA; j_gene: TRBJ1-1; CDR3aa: CASSPMGRGLAEAFF; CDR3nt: TGTGCCAGCAGCCCAATGGGGCGAGGTTTAGCTGAAGCTTTCTTT